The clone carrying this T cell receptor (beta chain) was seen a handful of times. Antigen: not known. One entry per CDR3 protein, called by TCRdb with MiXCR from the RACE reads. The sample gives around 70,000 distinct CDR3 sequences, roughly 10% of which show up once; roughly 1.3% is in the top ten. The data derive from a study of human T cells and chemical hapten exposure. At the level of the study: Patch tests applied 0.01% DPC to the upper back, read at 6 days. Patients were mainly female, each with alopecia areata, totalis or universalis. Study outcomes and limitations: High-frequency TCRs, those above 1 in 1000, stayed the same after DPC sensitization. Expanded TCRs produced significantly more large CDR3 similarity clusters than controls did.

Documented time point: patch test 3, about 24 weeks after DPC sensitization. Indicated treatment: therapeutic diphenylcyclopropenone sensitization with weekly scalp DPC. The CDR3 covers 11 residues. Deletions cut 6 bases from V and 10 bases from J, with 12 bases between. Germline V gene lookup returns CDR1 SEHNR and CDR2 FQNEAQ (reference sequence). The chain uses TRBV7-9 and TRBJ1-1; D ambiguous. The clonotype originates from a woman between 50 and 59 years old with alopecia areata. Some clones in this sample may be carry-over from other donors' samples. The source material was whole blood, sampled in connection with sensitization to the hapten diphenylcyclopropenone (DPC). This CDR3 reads CASSSRAGAFF. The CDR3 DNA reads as TGTGCCAGCAGTTCAAGGGCAGGAGCTTTCTTT.